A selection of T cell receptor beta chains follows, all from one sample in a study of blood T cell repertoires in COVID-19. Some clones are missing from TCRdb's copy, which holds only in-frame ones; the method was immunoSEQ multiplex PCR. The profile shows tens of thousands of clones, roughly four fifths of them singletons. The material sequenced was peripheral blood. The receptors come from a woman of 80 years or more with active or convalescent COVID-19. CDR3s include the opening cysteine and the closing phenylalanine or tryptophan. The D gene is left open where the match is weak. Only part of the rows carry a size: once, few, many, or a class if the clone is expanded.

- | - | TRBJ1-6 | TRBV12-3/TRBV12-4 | TGTGCCAGCAGTTCGCAGGGTGATTCACCCCTCCACTTT | CASSSQGDSPLHF
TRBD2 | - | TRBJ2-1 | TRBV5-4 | TGTGCCAGCAGCTCCATGACTAGCAGCGATAATGAGCAGTTCTTC | CASSSMTSSDNEQFF
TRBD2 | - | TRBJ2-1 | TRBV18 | TGTGCCAGCTCACCACTAGCGGGGGGGCTAGTCCGAACTTCCAATGTTGAGCAGTTCTTC | CASSPLAGGLVRTSNVEQFF
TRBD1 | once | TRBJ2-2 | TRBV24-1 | TGTGCCACCAGTGAAAATCCCGGGACAGGGAACACCGGGGAGCTGTTTTTT | CATSENPGTGNTGELFF
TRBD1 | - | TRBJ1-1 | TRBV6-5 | TGTGCCAGCAGTTCCGGGACAGGGAAGACCACTGAAGCTTTCTTT | CASSSGTGKTTEAFF
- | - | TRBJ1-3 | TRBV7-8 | TGTGCCAGCAGCGTCACTGCGGGCGCGGAAGGAAACACCATATATTTT | CASSVTAGAEGNTIYF
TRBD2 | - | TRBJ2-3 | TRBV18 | TGTGCCACCGATACCGGGACTAGGGGTACGCAGTATTTT | CATDTGTRGTQYF
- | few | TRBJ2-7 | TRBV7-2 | TGTGCCAGCAGCTTGGTAGGGGGAGAGTACGAGCAGTACTTC | CASSLVGGEYEQYF
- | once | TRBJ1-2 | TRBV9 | TGTGCCAGCAGCGGACCGACTGACTATGGCTACACCTTC | CASSGPTDYGYTF
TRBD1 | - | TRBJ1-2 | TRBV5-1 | TGCGCCAGCAGCTGGGGACAGGGGGTCTCGGGTGGCTACACCTTC | CASSWGQGVSGGYTF
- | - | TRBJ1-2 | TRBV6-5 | TGTGCCAGCACATCAGGGACACAGGGCTACACCTTC | CASTSGTQGYTF
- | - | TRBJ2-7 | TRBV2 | TGTGCCAGCAGTTATGGGCCTCCGACCTACGAGCAGTACTTC | CASSYGPPTYEQYF
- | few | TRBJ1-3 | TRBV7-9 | TGTGCCAGCAGCCGACCCGGGTCTGACTCTGGAAACACCATATATTTT | CASSRPGSDSGNTIYF
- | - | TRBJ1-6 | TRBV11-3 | TGTGCCAGCAGCTTAGGCGTGAATTCACCCCTCCACTTT | CASSLGVNSPLHF
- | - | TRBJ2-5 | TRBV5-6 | TGTGCCAGCAGCTTGGTGGGGAGCCAAGAGACCCAGTACTTC | CASSLVGSQETQYF
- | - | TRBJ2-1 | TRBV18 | TGTGCCAGCTCACCATTGGCGGGGCCCTCCTCCTACAATGAGCAGTTCTTC | CASSPLAGPSSYNEQFF
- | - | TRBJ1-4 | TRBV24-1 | TGTGCCACCAGTGCTGGGGGGAATAATGAAAAACTGTTTTTT | CATSAGGNNEKLFF
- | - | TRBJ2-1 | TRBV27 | TGTGCCAGCAGTGGGGTTCCTTGGGGCGATGAGCAGTTCTTC | CASSGVPWGDEQFF
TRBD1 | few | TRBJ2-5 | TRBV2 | TGTGCCAGCAGTGCCGGGACAGGGGAAGAGACCCAGTACTTC | CASSAGTGEETQYF
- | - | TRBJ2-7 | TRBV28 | TGTGCCAGCAGTTTTGGAGCCGAAGCGCCCTACGAGCAGTACTTC | CASSFGAEAPYEQYF
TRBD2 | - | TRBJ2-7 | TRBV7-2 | TGTGCCAGCAGCTTGTCTAGCGGGGGATACGAGCAGTACTTC | CASSLSSGGYEQYF
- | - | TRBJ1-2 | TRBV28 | TGTGCCAGCAATGCAGGGGTGAGCTACACCTTC | CASNAGVSYTF
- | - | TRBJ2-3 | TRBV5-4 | TGTGCCAGCAGCTTACAGGGACCAGATACGCAGTATTTT | CASSLQGPDTQYF
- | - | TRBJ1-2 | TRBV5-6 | TGTGCCAGCAGCTTGCCGGTGGTGAGGTATGGCTACACCTTC | CASSLPVVRYGYTF
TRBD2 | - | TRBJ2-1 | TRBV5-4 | TGTGCCAGCAGCTCCAGTAGGACTAGCGGGAGTGTCTACAATGAGCAGTTCTTC | CASSSSRTSGSVYNEQFF
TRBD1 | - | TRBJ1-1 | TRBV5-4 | TGTGCCAGCAGCAAGCCGACAGGGGGCGAAGGCACTGAAGCTTTCTTT | CASSKPTGGEGTEAFF
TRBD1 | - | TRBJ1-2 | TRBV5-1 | TGCGCCAGCAGTTCGGGACAGCTCGGCGAATATGGCTACACCTTC | CASSSGQLGEYGYTF
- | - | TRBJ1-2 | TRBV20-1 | TGCAGTGCCTTTAACTATGGCTACACCTTC | CSAFNYGYTF
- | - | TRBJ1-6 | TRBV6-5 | TGTGCCAGCAGTCGGACAGCAGATAATTCACCCCTCCACTTT | CASSRTADNSPLHF
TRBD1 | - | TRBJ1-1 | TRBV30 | TGTGCCTGGGGACAGGGGGCGAACACTGAAGCTTTCTTT | CAWGQGANTEAFF
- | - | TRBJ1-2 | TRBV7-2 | TGTGCCAGCAGCTTAAAGACCGGGGGGGCCTATGGCTACACCTTC | CASSLKTGGAYGYTF
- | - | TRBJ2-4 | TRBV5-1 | TGCGCCAGCAGCTGGGAAGGGTGGGGGCCCAAAAACATTCAGTACTTC | CASSWEGWGPKNIQYF
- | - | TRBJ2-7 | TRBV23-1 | TGCGCCAGCAGTCGCGACGGGGGGCTCGAAACCTACGAGCAGTACTTC | CASSRDGGLETYEQYF
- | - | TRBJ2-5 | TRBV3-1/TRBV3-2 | TGTGCCAGCAGCCAAGATTTGAGGGAAATGGAGACCCAGTACTTC | CASSQDLREMETQYF
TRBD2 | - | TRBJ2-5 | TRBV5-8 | TGTGCCAGCAGCTTGGTCGATTATGGTCTAGCGGAAGAGACCCAGTACTTC | CASSLVDYGLAEETQYF
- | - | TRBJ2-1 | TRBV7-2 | TGTGCCAGCAGCCCGTACGACTCGGGGGGCGCTGAGTTCTTC | CASSPYDSGGAEFF
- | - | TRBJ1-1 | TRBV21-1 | TGTGCCAGCAGCTTAGGACATGGAGACACTGAAGCTTTCTTT | CASSLGHGDTEAFF